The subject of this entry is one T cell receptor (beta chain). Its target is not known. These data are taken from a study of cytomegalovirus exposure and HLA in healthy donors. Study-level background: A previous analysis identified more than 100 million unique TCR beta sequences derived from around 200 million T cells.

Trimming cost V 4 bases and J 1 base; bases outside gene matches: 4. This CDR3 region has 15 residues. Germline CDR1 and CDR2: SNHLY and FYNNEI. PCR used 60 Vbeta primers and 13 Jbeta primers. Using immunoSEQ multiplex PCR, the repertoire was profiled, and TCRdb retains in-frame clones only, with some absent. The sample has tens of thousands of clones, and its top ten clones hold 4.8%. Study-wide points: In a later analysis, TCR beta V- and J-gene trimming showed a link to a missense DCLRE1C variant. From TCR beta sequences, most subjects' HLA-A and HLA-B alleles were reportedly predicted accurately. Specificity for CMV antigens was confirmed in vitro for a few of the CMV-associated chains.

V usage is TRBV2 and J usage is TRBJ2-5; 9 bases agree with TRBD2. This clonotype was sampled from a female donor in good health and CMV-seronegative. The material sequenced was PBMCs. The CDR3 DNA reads TGTGCCAGCAGTGTACTAGCGGGTATCCAAGAGACCCAGTACTTC. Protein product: CASSVLAGIQETQYF.